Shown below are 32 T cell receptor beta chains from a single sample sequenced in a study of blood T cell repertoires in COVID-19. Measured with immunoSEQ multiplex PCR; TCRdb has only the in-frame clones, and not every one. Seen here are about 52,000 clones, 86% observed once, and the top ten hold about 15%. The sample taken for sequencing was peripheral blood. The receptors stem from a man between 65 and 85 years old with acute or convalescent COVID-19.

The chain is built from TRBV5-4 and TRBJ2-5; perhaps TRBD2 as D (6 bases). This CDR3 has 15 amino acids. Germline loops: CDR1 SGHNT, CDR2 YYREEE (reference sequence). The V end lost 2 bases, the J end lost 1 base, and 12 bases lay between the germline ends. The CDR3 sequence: CASSFNSGPQETQYF. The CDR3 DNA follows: TGTGCCAGCAGCTTTAATAGCGGCCCCCAAGAGACCCAGTACTTC.

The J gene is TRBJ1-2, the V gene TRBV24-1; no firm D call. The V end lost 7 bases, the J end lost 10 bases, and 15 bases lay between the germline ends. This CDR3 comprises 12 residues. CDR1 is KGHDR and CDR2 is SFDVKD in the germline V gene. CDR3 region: CATSDPYSDYTF. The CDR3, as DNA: TGTGCCACCAGCGACCCTTACAGTGACTACACCTTC.

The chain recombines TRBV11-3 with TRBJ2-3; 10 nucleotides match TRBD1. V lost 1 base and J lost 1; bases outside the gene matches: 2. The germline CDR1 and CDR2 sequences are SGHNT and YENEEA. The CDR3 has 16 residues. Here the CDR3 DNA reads TGTGCCAGCAGCTTAGGACAGGGGGCCGGCACAGATACGCAGTATTTT. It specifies CASSLGQGAGTDTQYF.

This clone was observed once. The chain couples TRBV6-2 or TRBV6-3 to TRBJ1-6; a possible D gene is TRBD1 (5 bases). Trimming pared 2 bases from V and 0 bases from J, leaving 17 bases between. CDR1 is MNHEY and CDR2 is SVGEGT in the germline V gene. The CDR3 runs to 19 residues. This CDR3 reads CASSYNTRAQSSYNSPLHF. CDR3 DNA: TGTGCCAGCAGTTACAACACCAGGGCCCAAAGCTCCTATAATTCACCCCTCCACTTT.

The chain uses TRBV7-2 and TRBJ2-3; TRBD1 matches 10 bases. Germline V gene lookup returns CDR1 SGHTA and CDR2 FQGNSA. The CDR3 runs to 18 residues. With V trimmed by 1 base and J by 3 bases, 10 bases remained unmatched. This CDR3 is CASSLVGVGTGDTDTQYF. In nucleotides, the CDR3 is TGTGCCAGCAGCTTAGTCGGCGTGGGGACAGGGGATACAGATACGCAGTATTTT. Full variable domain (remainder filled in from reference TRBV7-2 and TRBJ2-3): GAGVSQSPSNKVTEKGKDVELRCDPISGHTALYWYRQSLGQGLEFLIYFQGNSAPDKSGLPSDRFSAERTGGSVSTLTIQRTQQEDSAVYLCASSLVGVGTGDTDTQYFGPGTRLTVL.

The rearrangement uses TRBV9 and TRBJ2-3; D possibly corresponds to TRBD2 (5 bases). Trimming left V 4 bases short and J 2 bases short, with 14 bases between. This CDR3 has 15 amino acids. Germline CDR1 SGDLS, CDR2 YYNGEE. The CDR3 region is CASSLRWGDTDTQYF. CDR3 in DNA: TGTGCCAGCAGCCTCCGCTGGGGAGACACAGATACGCAGTATTTT.

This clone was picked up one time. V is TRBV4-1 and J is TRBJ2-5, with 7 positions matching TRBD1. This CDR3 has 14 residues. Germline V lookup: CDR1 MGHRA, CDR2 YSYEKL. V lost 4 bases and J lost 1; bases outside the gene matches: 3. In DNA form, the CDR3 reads TGCGCCAGCAGCCCACGACAGGGCCAAGAGACCCAGTACTTC. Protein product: CASSPRQGQETQYF.

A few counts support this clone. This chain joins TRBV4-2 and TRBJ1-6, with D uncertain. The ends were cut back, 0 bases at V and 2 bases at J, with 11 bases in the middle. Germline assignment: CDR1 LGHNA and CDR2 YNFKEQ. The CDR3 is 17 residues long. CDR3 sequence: CASSQDVRVTYNSPLHF. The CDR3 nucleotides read TGTGCCAGCAGCCAAGATGTTCGGGTAACCTATAATTCACCCCTCCACTTT.

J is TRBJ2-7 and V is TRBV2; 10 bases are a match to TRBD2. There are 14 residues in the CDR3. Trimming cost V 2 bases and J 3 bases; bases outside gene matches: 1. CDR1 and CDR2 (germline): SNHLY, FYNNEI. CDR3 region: CASSEIAGGYEQYF. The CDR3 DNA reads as TGTGCCAGCAGTGAAATAGCGGGAGGCTACGAGCAGTACTTC.

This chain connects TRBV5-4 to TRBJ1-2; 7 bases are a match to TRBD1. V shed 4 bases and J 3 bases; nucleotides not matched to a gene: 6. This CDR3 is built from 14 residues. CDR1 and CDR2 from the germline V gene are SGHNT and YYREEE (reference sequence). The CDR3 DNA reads TGTGCCAGCAGCGCAGACAGGGCCTACTATGGCTACACCTTC. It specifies CASSADRAYYGYTF.

The CDR3 nucleotides are TGTGCCAGCAGCTGGGGCCCTAGCGGAGACTACGAGCAGTACTTC. Translating gives CASSWGPSGDYEQYF. This sequence joins TRBV7-2 and TRBJ2-7, with 7 bases aligning to TRBD2. The V gene's germline CDR1 is SGHTA and CDR2 FQGNSA. With 4 bases clipped from V and 3 bases from J, the junction kept 9 bases outside the gene matches. The CDR3 extends over 15 amino acids.

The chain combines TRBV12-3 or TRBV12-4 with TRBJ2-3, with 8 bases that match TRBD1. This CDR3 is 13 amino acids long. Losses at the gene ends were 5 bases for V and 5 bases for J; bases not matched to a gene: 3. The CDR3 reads CASSHTGGDTQYF. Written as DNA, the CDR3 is TGTGCCAGCAGTCATACAGGGGGAGATACGCAGTATTTT.

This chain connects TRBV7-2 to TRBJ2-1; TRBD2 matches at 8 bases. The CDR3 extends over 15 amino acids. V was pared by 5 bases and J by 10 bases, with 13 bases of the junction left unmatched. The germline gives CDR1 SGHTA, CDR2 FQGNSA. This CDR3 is CASSIRTGTRQEQFF. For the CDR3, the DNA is TGTGCCAGCAGCATTAGAACCGGGACTAGGCAGGAGCAGTTCTTC.

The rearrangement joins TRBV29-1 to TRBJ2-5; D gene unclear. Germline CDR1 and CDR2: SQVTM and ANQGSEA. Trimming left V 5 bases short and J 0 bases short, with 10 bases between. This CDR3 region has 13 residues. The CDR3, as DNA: TGCAGCGTTCTGGGCTTGGACCAAGAGACCCAGTACTTC. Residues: CSVLGLDQETQYF.

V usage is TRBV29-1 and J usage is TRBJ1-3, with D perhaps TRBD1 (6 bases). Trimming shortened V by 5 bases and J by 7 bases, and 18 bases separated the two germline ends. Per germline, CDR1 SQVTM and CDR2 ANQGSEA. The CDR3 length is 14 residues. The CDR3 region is CSVLFTGFSNTIYF. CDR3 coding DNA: TGCAGCGTTTTATTTACAGGGTTTTCTAACACCATATATTTT.

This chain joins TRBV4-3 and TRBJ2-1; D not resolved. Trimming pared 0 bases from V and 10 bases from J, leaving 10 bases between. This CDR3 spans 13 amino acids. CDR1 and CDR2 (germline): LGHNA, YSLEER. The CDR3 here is CASSQDLEYEQFF. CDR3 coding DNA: TGCGCCAGCAGCCAAGATTTGGAGTACGAGCAGTTCTTC.

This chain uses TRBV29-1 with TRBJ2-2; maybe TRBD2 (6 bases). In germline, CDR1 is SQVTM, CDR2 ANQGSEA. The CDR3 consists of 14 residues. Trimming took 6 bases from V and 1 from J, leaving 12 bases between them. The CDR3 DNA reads TGCAGCGTGCCGGGGGAGCGGAACACCGGGGAGCTGTTTTTT. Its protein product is CSVPGERNTGELFF.

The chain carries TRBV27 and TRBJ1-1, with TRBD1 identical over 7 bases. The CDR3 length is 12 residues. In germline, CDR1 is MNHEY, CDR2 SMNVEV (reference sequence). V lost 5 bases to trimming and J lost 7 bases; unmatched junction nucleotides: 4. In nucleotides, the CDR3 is TGTGCCAGCAGTCCGAACAGGGGTGAAGCTTTCTTT. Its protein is CASSPNRGEAFF.

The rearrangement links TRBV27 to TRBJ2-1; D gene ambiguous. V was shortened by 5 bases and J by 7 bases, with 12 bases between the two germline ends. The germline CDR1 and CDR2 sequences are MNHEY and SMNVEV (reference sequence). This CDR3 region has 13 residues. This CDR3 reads CASSLLPRNEQFF. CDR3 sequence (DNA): TGTGCCAGCAGTCTCCTGCCCCGGAATGAGCAGTTCTTC.

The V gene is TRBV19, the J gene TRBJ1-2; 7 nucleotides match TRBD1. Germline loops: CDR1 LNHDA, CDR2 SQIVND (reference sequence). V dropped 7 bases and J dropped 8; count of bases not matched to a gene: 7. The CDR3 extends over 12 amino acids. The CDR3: CASNDREEGYTF. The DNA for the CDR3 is TGTGCCAGTAATGACAGGGAAGAGGGCTACACCTTC.

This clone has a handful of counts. CDR3 sequence: CASSAGREGTQYF. The CDR3 DNA reads as TGTGCCAGTAGTGCCGGCCGTGAGGGGACCCAGTACTTC. The chain uses TRBV19 and TRBJ2-5; a possible D gene is TRBD2 (5 bases). The germline V gene has CDR1 LNHDA and CDR2 SQIVND (reference sequence). The CDR3 is 13 residues long. Trimming removed 5 bases from V and 7 bases from J, with 14 bases in between.

For the CDR3, the DNA is TGTGCCAGCAGCGACAGACCAGCGGATACGCAGTATTTT. Protein: CASSDRPADTQYF. This rearrangement joins TRBV7-6 to TRBJ2-3; possible D gene TRBD1, 5 bases. Trimming took off 5 bases at V and 6 bases at J, with 12 bases between the two ends. The CDR3 covers 13 residues. The germline gives CDR1 SGHVS, CDR2 FNYEAQ.

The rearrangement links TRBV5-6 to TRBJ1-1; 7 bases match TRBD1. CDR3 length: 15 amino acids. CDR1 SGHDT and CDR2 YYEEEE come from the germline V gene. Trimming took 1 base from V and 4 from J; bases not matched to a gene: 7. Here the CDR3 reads CASSLLPGGRTEAFF. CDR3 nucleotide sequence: TGTGCCAGCAGCTTGCTGCCAGGGGGGCGCACTGAAGCTTTCTTT.

The CDR3 coding sequence is TGCGCCAGCAGCCCACGGGGACAGGCCACCATATATTTT. This sequence encodes CASSPRGQATIYF. The V call is TRBV4-3, the J call TRBJ1-3; 8 bases align to TRBD1. The trim removed 4 bases at V and 9 bases at J, leaving 5 bases unmatched. The length of the CDR3 is 13 residues. Per germline, CDR1 LGHNA and CDR2 YSLEER.

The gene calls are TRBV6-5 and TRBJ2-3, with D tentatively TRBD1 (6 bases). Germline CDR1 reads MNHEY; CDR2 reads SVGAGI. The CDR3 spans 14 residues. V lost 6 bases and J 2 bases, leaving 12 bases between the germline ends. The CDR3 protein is CASRQTGYTDTQYF. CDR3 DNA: TGTGCCAGCAGACAAACAGGGTACACAGATACGCAGTATTTT.

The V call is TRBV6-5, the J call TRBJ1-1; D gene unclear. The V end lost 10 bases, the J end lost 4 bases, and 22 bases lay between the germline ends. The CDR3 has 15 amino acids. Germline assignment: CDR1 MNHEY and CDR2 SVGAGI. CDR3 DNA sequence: TGTGCCATCCGCCCCCCAGGAGGAGAGAGCACTGAAGCTTTCTTT. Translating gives CAIRPPGGESTEAFF.

The CDR3 protein is CAISGTGSGYGYTF. The CDR3 nucleotides are TGTGCCATCAGTGGGACAGGGAGTGGCTATGGCTACACCTTC. The gene calls are TRBV10-3 and TRBJ1-2, with 8 bases lining up with TRBD1. This CDR3 has 14 residues. J was trimmed by 4 bases and V by 4 bases; bases with no gene match: 5. The V gene's germline CDR1 is ENHRY and CDR2 SYGVKD.

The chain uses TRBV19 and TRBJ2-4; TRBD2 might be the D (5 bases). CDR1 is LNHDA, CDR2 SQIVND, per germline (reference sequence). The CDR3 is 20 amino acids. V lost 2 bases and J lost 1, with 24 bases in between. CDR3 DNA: TGTGCCAGTAGTATAAAAGGCCCGGGATTCGGTGCGGCGGCCAAAAACATTCAGTACTTC. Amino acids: CASSIKGPGFGAAAKNIQYF.

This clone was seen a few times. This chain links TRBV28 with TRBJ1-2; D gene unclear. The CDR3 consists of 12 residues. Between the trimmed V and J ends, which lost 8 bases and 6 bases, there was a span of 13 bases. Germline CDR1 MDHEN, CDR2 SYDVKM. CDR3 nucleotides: TGTGCCAGCGAACAGACGCCCAATGGCTACACCTTC. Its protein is CASEQTPNGYTF.

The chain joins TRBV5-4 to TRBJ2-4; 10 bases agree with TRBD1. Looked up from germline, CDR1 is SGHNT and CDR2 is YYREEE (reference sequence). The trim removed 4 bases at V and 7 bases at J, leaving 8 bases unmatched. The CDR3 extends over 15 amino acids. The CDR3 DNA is TGTGCCAGCAGCGGTCGGGACAGGGGATTGAACATTCAGTACTTC. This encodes CASSGRDRGLNIQYF.

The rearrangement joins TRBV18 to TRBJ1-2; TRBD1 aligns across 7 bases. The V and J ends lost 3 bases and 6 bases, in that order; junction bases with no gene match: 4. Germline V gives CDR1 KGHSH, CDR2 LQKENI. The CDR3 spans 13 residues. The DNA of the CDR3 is TGTGCCAGCTCACCTGGACAGGCCAATGGCTACACCTTC. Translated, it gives CASSPGQANGYTF.

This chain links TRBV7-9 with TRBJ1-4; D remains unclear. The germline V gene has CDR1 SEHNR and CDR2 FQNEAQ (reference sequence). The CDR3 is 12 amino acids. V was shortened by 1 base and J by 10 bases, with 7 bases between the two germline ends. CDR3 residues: CASSLESGKLFF. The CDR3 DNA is TGTGCCAGCAGCTTAGAATCCGGAAAACTGTTTTTT. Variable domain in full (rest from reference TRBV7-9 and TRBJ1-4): DTGVSQNPRHKITKRGQNVTFRCDPISEHNRLYWYRQTLGQGPEFLTYFQNEAQLEKSRLLSDRFSAERPKGSFSTLEIQRTEQGDSAMYLCASSLESGKLFFGSGTQLSVL.